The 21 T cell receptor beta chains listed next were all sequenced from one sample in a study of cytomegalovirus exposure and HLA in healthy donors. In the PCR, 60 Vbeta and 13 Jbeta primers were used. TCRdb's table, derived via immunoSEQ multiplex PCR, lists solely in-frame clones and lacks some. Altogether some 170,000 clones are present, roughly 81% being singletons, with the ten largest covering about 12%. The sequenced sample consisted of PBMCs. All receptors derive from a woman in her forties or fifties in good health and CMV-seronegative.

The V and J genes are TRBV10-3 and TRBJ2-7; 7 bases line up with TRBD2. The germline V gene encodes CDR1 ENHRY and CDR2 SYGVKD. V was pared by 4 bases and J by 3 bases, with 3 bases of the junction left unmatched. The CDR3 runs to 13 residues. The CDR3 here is CAISGGGNYEQYF. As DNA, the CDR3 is TGTGCCATCAGTGGGGGGGGAAACTACGAGCAGTACTTC.

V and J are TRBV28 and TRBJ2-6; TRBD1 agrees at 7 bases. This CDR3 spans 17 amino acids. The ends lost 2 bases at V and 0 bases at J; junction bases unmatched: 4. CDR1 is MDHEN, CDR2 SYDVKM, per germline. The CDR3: CASSLIPGGSGANVLTF. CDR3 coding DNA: TGTGCCAGCAGTTTAATTCCAGGGGGCTCTGGGGCCAACGTCCTGACTTTC.

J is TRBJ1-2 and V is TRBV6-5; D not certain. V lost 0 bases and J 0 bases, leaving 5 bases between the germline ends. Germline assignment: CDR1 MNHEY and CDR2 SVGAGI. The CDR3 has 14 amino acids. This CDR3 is CASSYSTANYGYTF. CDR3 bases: TGTGCCAGCAGTTACTCAACAGCTAACTATGGCTACACCTTC.

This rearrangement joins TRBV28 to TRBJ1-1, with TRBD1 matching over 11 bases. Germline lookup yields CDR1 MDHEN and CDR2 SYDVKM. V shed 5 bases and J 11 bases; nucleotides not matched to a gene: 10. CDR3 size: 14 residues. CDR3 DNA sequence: TGTGCCAGCAGTGCGGACAGGGGGCGGCGGGGGGCTTTCTTT. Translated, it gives CASSADRGRRGAFF. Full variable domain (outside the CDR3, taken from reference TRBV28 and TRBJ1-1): DVKVTQSSRYLVKRTGEKVFLECVQDMDHENMFWYRQDPGLGLRLIYFSYDVKMKEKGDIPEGYSVSREKKERFSLILESASTNQTSMYLCASSADRGRRGAFFGQGTRLTVV.

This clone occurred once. The CDR3 DNA sequence: TGTGCCAGCAGTGAAGCTCACCAGTCTAACTATGGCTACACCTTC. Translated: CASSEAHQSNYGYTF. The J gene is TRBJ1-2, the V gene TRBV6-1, with D hard to call. There are 15 residues in the CDR3. Germline V gives CDR1 MNHNS, CDR2 SASEGT. Trimming took off 0 bases at V and 0 bases at J, with 8 bases between the two ends.

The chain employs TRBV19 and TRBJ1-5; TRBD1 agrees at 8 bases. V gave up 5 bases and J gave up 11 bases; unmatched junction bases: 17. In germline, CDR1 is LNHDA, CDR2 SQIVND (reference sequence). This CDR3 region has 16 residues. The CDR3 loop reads CASSSWTGNVVRTQHF. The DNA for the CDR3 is TGTGCCAGTAGTTCGTGGACAGGGAACGTGGTAAGGACCCAGCATTTT.

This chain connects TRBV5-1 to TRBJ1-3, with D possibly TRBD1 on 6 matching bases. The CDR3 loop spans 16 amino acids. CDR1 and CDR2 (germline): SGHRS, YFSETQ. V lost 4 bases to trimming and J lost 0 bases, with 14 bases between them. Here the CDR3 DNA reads TGCGCCAGCAGCCCAACAGGGACAAGCTCTGGAAACACCATATATTTT. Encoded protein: CASSPTGTSSGNTIYF. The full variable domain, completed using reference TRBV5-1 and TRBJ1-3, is KAGVTQTPRYLIKTRGQQVTLSCSPISGHRSVSWYQQTPGQGLQFLFEYFSETQRNKGNFPGRFSGRQFSNSRSEMNVSTLELGDSALYLCASSPTGTSSGNTIYFGEGSWLTVV.

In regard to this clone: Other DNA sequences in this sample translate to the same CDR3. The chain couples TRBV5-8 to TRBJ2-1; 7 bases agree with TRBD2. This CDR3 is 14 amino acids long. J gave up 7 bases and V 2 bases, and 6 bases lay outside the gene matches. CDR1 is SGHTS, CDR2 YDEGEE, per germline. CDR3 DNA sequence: TGTGCCAGCAGCTTCGGGACGGGGGGTAATGAGCAGTTCTTC. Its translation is CASSFGTGGNEQFF.

The CDR3 DNA follows: TGCGCCAGCAGTTGGCGGGAGGGCCGGGAGCAGTTCTTC. Encoded protein: CASSWREGREQFF. The gene calls are TRBV10-1 and TRBJ2-1; 9 bases map to TRBD2. This CDR3 region has 13 residues. Per the germline V gene, CDR1 is WNHNN and CDR2 is SYGVQD (reference sequence). The ends lost 5 bases at V and 10 bases at J; junction bases unmatched: 6.

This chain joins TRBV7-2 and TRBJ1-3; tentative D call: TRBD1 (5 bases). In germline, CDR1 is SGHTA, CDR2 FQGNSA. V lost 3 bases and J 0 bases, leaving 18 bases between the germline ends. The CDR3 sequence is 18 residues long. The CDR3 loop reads CASSFKGTGLFSGNTIYF. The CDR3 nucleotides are TGTGCCAGCAGCTTTAAGGGTACGGGACTCTTCTCTGGAAACACCATATATTTT.

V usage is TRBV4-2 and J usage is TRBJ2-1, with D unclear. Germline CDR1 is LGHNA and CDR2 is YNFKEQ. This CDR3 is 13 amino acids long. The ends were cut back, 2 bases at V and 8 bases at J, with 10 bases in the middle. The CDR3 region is CASSQPSIDEQFF. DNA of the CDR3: TGTGCCAGCAGCCAACCTAGTATCGATGAGCAGTTCTTC.

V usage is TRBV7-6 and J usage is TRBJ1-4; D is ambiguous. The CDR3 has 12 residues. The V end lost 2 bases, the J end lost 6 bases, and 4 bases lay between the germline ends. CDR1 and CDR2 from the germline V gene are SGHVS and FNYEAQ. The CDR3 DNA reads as TGTGCCAGCAGCTTAAGAGATGAAAAACTGTTTTTT. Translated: CASSLRDEKLFF.

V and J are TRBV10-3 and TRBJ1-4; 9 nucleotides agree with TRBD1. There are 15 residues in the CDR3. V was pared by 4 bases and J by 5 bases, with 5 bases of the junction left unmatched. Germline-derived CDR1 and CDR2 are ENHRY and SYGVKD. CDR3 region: CAISATGTGNEKLFF. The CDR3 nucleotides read TGTGCCATCAGTGCCACCGGGACAGGGAATGAAAAACTGTTTTTT.

CDR3 region: CASSVDRGRAKSSCEQYF. In nucleotides, the CDR3 is TGTGCCAGCAGCGTAGACAGGGGGCGCGCAAAGTCTAGTTGCGAGCAGTACTTC. V and J are TRBV9 and TRBJ2-7; 9 positions match TRBD1. This CDR3 has 18 residues. Germline loops: CDR1 SGDLS, CDR2 YYNGEE. V dropped 0 bases and J dropped 6; count of bases not matched to a gene: 16.

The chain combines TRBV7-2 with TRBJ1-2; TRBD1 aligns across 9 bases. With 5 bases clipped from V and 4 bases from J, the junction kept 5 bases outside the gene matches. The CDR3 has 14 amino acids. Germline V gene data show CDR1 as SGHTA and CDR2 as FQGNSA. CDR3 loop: CASSRDREGYGYTF. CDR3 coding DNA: TGTGCCAGCAGCCGGGACAGGGAGGGCTATGGCTACACCTTC.

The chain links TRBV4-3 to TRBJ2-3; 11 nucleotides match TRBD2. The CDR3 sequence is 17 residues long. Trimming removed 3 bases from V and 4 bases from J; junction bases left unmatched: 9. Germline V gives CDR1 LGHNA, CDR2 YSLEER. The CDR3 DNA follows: TGCGCCAGCAGCCATGCGACTAGCGGGACCAAGGCAGATACGCAGTATTTT. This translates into CASSHATSGTKADTQYF.

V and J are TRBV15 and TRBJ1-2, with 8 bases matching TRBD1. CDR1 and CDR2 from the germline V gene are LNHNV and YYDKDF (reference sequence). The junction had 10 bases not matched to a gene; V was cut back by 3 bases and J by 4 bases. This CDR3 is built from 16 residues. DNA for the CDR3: TGTGCCACCAGCAGGAAGCTCAGGGGGCTTGGCTATGGCTACACCTTC. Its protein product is CATSRKLRGLGYGYTF.

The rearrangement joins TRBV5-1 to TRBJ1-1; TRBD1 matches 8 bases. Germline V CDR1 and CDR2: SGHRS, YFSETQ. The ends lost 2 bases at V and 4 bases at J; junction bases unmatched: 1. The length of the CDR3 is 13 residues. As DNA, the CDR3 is TGCGCCAGCAGCTTCGACAGGGGCACTGAAGCTTTCTTT. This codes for CASSFDRGTEAFF.

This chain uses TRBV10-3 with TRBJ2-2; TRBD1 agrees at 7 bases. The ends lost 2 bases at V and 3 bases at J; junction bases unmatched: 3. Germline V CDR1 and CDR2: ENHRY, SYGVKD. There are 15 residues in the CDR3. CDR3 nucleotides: TGTGCCATCAGTGAGACGCAGGGGGACACCGGGGAGCTGTTTTTT. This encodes CAISETQGDTGELFF.

CDR3 nucleotide sequence: TGTGCCAGCAGTCTTCCGACAGGGAAAGTCTACGAGCAGTACTTC. Protein sequence: CASSLPTGKVYEQYF. The chain carries TRBV2 and TRBJ2-7; 7 positions match TRBD1. From germline, CDR1 is SNHLY and CDR2 FYNNEI. The V gene end was trimmed by 5 bases and the J gene end by 3 bases; junction bases not matched to a gene: 10. CDR3 length: 15 amino acids.

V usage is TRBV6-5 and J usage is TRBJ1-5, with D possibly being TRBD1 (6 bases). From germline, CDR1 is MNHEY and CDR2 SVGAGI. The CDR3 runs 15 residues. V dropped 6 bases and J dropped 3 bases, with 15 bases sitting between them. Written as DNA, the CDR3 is TGTGCCAGCAGCCGGGGACACCCTTACAATCAGCCCCAGCATTTT. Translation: CASSRGHPYNQPQHF.